The sequence of this TCR beta chain was determined in a study of cytomegalovirus exposure and HLA in healthy donors (TCRdb year 2017). Concerning the study at large: In an earlier analysis of some 550 of the donors, under 300 Gb of sequence data and approximately 100 million unique TCR beta sequences from about 180 million T cells were reported. About 300 gigabases of sequencing data and 70 million to 85 million unique TCR sequences were included in an early release covering about 600 HLA-typed donors. Among the roughly 400 genotyped donors, around 81% belonged to the genetic ancestry cluster associated with self-reported Caucasian donors. The study aimed to test whether signatures of past pathogen exposure could be identified by cataloging public T cell receptors. Using immunosequencing, the study profiled T cell repertoires from 666 subjects and related those repertoires to cytomegalovirus serostatus. In addition to the first cohort of 666 subjects, a separate validation cohort of under 150 different subjects was used. The study combined high-throughput TCR immunosequencing, statistical association of individual TCRs with disease status, and machine learning to predict cytomegalovirus infection status. A later analysis re-analyzed previously published TCR beta repertoires from about 600 donors and added high-resolution HLA genotyping to study TCR occurrence patterns. Rather than using new phenotypic data, the later analysis identified candidate immune exposures from TCR beta sequences and from how often those sequences occurred across donors. In an earlier analysis of 587 of the donors, high-throughput TCR beta sequencing was used to judge whether each TCR beta V gene segment behaved as functional or pseudogenic. Donor age, sex, ethnicity and CMV serostatus were compiled together with the repertoire data. In a later genetic analysis, genome-wide SNP genotypes for about three fifths of the roughly 670 donors were used, and that subset was treated as a discovery cohort. Every repertoire in the discovery cohort had been generated on one and the same sequencing platform. HLA typing included class I and class II loci at four-digit resolution. Typing coverage differed by locus: A, B, C, DRB1 and DQB1 were typed in roughly 629-630 donors, DQA1 in approximately 520, DPA1 in nearly 610, and DPB1 in about 450. Four to six DR-DQ haplotypes were handled as single units for association and clustering because linkage in the cohort was strong. Among 398 genotyped donors of the cohort, an average of roughly 240,000 unique TCR beta nucleotide sequences were sequenced per donor, around a sixth of them non-productive.

Findings and caveats that apply to the study as a whole: The study listed 164 TCR beta chains as associated with cytomegalovirus. Correlated functional status among segregating V segments might reflect linkage disequilibrium, but an unknown experimental factor could not be ruled out. In a later analysis, HLA-associated TCR beta chains showed more clonal expansion and lower generation probabilities than non-associated chains that were equally common. Some IMGT-functional V segments, including TRBV6-2 and TRBV6-3, could not be distinguished by the 87-base-pair reads and were therefore excluded. Cytomegalovirus status was reported to be diagnosed by the classifier with high specificity and sensitivity in both the original and validation cohorts. In an earlier analysis of 587 of the donors, most TCR beta V segments were observed in productive rearrangements about 87% or about 30% of the time, broadly matching IMGT annotations. In a later analysis, most CMV-associated TCR beta chains were found to appear HLA-restricted, with HLA associations seemingly driven largely by CMV exposure. According to a later analysis, TCR association rates differed among HLA loci, with DRB1 alleles showing the most associated TCRs and HLA-C alleles showing the fewest. A later analysis associated 15,000 to 20,000 TCR beta sequences with specific HLA alleles at a false discovery rate of 0.05. A further reported finding was that TCR beta sequences accurately predicted the HLA-A and HLA-B alleles for most subjects in the first cohort. A group of highly shared sequence variants was considered likely to be a technical artifact of the sequencing pipeline. In a later analysis, several top co-occurrence clusters were reported to appear linked to parvovirus B19, influenza, CMV and Epstein-Barr virus. The authors suggested that the approach could potentially be generalized to other disease states and immunological phenotypes. The presence/absence analyses assumed that sequencing depth was roughly uniform across donors, and that assumption may not be true. Because HLA typing was unavailable for some donors at each locus, only the typed subset was used in association tests. For the cohort, immune exposure information was limited to CMV serostatus. A later genetic analysis associated a missense DCLRE1C variant with V-gene and J-gene trimming of TCR beta chains, and an independent cohort replicated the association. Because counts were too low, about 15 rarely observed V segments, including chromosome 9 orphons, were left out of the earlier analysis of a few hundred of the donors. Three of the identified cytomegalovirus-associated TCR beta chains were confirmed in vitro to be specific for cytomegalovirus antigens. When HLA alleles, especially DR and DQ, strongly co-occurred, TCR associations were difficult to assign to individual alleles. In a later genetic analysis, fewer N-insertions in productive TCRs were reported among donors in an Asian-associated ancestry cluster than the roughly 700-donor mean. Across donors, most TCR sequences were observed very rarely, whereas some public TCRs were present in many individuals. Only TCR beta chains were sequenced in this cohort, and the absence of alpha or paired-chain data limited detectable features.

On this clone itself: The antigen it binds to is not known.

Trimming leaves V shorter by 3 bases and J shorter by 4 bases, with the junction holding 6 bases beyond the gene matches. Based on the germline V gene, the CDR1 and CDR2 sequences are LGHNA and YSLEER. Including the terminal cysteine and phenylalanine, the CDR3 comprises 14 residues. The kept DNA is CDR3 alone, 42 bases in frame from the first base. The cohort was made up of 500 to 800 healthy bone marrow donors. At the time of sampling, every cohort member was nominally healthy, though immune exposures that went unrecorded were likely present. The donor tested CMV seronegative, placing the donor among the 350 to 400 seronegative members of the cohort. Every donor gave a peripheral blood sample, and the peripheral blood mononuclear cells from that sample were used for TCR beta sequencing. Genomic DNA extraction from the blood cell samples was performed with the Qiagen DNeasy Blood Extraction Kit.

Library method: the immunoSEQ multiplex PCR assay. The multiplex PCR relied on a mix of 60 forward primers for TCR Vbeta segments and 13 reverse primers for TCR Jbeta segments. Amplification of the CDR3 region of rearranged TCR beta genes was performed with a multiplex PCR assay on genomic DNA. On the Illumina HiSeq System, the amplified TCR beta libraries were sequenced as 87-base-pair reads. Under the source paper's analysis protocol: Across the 640 or so repertoires, a later analysis counted roughly 77 million unique TCR beta chains, around 11 million of which were shared by at least two donors. Raw reads were error-corrected and collapsed into unique sequences with a nearest-neighbor algorithm that merged closely related sequences to remove PCR and sequencing errors. Alignment of CDR3 sequences to IMGT reference sequences was used to assign V, D and J gene segments. For a sequence to be retained, a match of at least six nucleotides to both a V gene segment and a J gene segment was required. Rearrangements were called productive when the CDR3 lacked stop codons and stayed in frame with V and J; all others were non-productive. CDR3 was defined according to IMGT convention as the region running from the second conserved V-encoded cysteine to the conserved J-encoded phenylalanine. The earlier analysis of about 590 of the donors excluded sequences that lacked an unambiguous match to a single V gene segment. In an earlier analysis of roughly 600 of the donors, a V segment was called functional when productive rearrangements were above 56.7%, and segregating when the standard deviation between donors exceeded 5%. A statistical classification framework was built to diagnose cytomegalovirus status from the catalog of TCR beta chain sequences. In a later analysis, TCR nucleotide sequences were compared against IMGT/GENE-DB human TR gene sequences so that V and J genes could be assigned. Using the TCRdist pipeline, a later analysis assigned CDR3 sequences along with most-parsimonious VDJ recombination scenarios. In a later analysis, every TCR beta chain was defined by the combination of its CDR3 amino acid sequence and its V-gene family, and reads without a unique V-gene family were dropped. A later analysis removed several hundred highly shared, low-generation-probability nucleotide sequences to deal with suspected cross-contamination and a sequencing artifact. In a later analysis, a clonal expansion index was calculated for each public chain from normalized within-repertoire ranks of inferred template counts. Generation probabilities in a later analysis came from a VDJ recombination model fitted to out-of-frame rearrangements, and those results were checked against IGoR. In a later analysis, hypergeometric tests were used to score TCR-TCR, TCR-HLA and TCR-CMV co-occurrence, with a repertoire-size bias correction applied to TCR pairs. A later analysis estimated false discovery rates by permuting HLA or CMV assignments 20 times. In a later analysis, co-occurring TCRs were grouped using DBSCAN, with TCRdist sequence similarity added in when clustering inside HLA-allele-positive subsets. Co-occurrence clustering excluded repertoires with fewer than 30,000 or more than 120,000 public chains, plus five with anomalous nucleotide sharing. What TCRdb holds here is the immuneACCESS table cut down to in-frame rearrangements. Part of the clones is not present; checked against another copy, under half of the missing clones reflect an unresolved V gene, and the others are unexplained. V, J and clone size were drawn from that table, and D and trimming were deduced from the DNA. The record for this sample contains approximately 110,000 clones. The biggest ten clones account for about 0.59% of the sample.

Sequencing was done on a sample of PBMCs. The chain joins TRBV4-3 to TRBJ2-7, and TRBD2 aligns with 7 junction nucleotides. This TCR was recovered from a man between 50 and 59 years old in good health and CMV-seronegative. The CDR3 has the sequence CASSQALGGYEQYF. The DNA is as follows: TGCGCCAGCAGCCAGGCTTTGGGGGGGTACGAGCAGTACTTC.